A single sample is the source of the 15 T cell receptor beta chains below, sequenced in a study of beta chain features in type 1 diabetes. The entirety of the isolated RNA underwent reverse transcription, so expressed TCRB transcripts were sequenced. Sequenced by immunoSEQ multiplex PCR; TCRdb stores in-frame clones only, minus some. The profile covers some 500,000 clones, with about 10% appearing a single time and over 0.04% taken by the ten largest. What was sequenced was naive CD4+ T cells from blood. The origin of the receptors is a woman aged 18-29 years in good health.

This chain links TRBV7-9 with TRBJ2-1; 9 nucleotides align to TRBD1. With V trimmed by 7 bases and J by 10 bases, 17 bases remained unmatched. CDR1 is SEHNR and CDR2 is FQNEAQ in the germline V gene (reference sequence). This CDR3 has 16 residues. The CDR3 DNA is TGTGCCAGCACGGACAGGGGCCGACCCGACGCGAGCGAGCAGTTCTTC. Its protein product is CASTDRGRPDASEQFF.

The chain combines TRBV7-3 with TRBJ2-2; D gene ambiguous. Germline lookup yields CDR1 SGHTA and CDR2 FQGTGA. CDR3 length: 12 residues. V lost 5 bases to trimming and J lost 8 bases, with 9 bases between them. This CDR3 reads CASSPAAGELFF. The CDR3 nucleotides read TGTGCCAGCAGCCCTGCAGCGGGGGAGCTGTTTTTT.

This clone was seen a handful of times. The rearrangement links TRBV9 to TRBJ1-1; no reliable D call. Germline loops: CDR1 SGDLS, CDR2 YYNGEE. Deletions cut 0 bases from V and 4 bases from J, with 10 bases between. The CDR3 sequence is 14 residues long. The CDR3 DNA follows: TGTGCCAGCAGCGTAGAGGTGGGGAGCACTGAAGCTTTCTTT. The encoded protein is CASSVEVGSTEAFF. Full variable domain (outside the CDR3, taken from reference TRBV9 and TRBJ1-1): DSGVTQTPKHLITATGQRVTLRCSPRSGDLSVYWYQQSLDQGLQFLIQYYNGEERAKGNILERFSAQQFPDLHSELNLSSLELGDSALYFCASSVEVGSTEAFFGQGTRLTVV.

This clone has a handful of counts. The V call is TRBV23-1, the J call TRBJ1-1; D remains ambiguous. TRBV23-1 is flagged as an ORF with uncertain function. V lost 7 bases to trimming and J lost 1 base, with 16 bases between them. The CDR3 covers 15 residues. CDR3 sequence: CASTSWRWQNTEAFF. For the CDR3, the DNA is TGCGCCAGCACCTCGTGGCGTTGGCAGAACACTGAAGCTTTCTTT.

This clone has just a few counts. J is TRBJ2-7 and V is TRBV19; D is perhaps TRBD2 (5 bases). The CDR3 loop spans 13 amino acids. CDR1 LNHDA and CDR2 SQIVND come from the germline V gene (reference sequence). Trimming took 3 bases from V and 6 from J, leaving 12 bases between them. The CDR3 loop is CASSISGRLEQYF. CDR3 nucleotide sequence: TGTGCCAGTAGTATTTCGGGAAGGCTCGAGCAGTACTTC.

The chain carries TRBV7-2 and TRBJ1-2, with 7 bases fitting TRBD1. The V segment lost 2 bases and the J segment 8 bases; nucleotides outside the gene matches: 2. This CDR3 is built from 12 residues. Germline assignment: CDR1 SGHTA and CDR2 FQGNSA. CDR3 residues: CASSLSGGGYTF. For the CDR3, the DNA is TGTGCCAGCAGCTTATCAGGGGGAGGCTACACCTTC.

The chain uses TRBV14 and TRBJ1-2; D is unclear. V shed 5 bases and J shed 2 bases, with 6 bases lying between them. This CDR3 is 12 amino acids long. Germline CDR1 and CDR2: SGHDN and FVKESK. Here the CDR3 DNA reads TGTGCCAGCAGCGAAAGCAACTATGGCTACACCTTC. It codes for CASSESNYGYTF.

This chain links TRBV5-1 with TRBJ2-7; TRBD1 matches 9 bases. CDR3 length: 14 amino acids. CDR1 is SGHRS, CDR2 YFSETQ, per germline. J gave up 5 bases and V 4 bases, and 7 bases lay outside the gene matches. DNA of the CDR3: TGCGCCAGCAGCCCTGGACAGGGGTACGACGAGCAGTACGTC. This sequence encodes CASSPGQGYDEQYV.

The sample holds a few counts of this clone. The chain joins TRBV5-6 to TRBJ1-4; the D is unclear. The CDR3 spans 14 residues. V was shortened by 2 bases and J by 4 bases, with 9 bases between the two germline ends. The germline CDR1 and CDR2 sequences are SGHDT and YYEEEE. The CDR3 region is CASSFATSNEKLFF. The CDR3 DNA follows: TGTGCCAGCAGCTTTGCGACTAGTAATGAAAAACTGTTTTTT.

The V gene is TRBV6-5, the J gene TRBJ2-5; 7 bases align to TRBD1. This CDR3 spans 15 amino acids. Germline-derived CDR1 and CDR2 are MNHEY and SVGAGI. Trimming at V came to 6 bases and at J to 5 bases, leaving 12 bases not matched to a gene. CDR3 residues: CASRARQGGWETQYF. The CDR3, as DNA: TGTGCCAGCAGGGCTCGACAGGGCGGATGGGAGACCCAGTACTTC.

This clone has a handful of counts. CDR3 protein: CASSDRDRVEYNEQFF. CDR3 in DNA: TGTGCCAGCAGTGATAGGGACAGGGTAGAATACAATGAGCAGTTCTTC. The chain joins TRBV6-1 to TRBJ2-1; 9 bases line up with TRBD1. From germline, CDR1 is MNHNS and CDR2 SASEGT. The V segment lost 3 bases and the J segment 4 bases; nucleotides outside the gene matches: 7. The CDR3 runs to 16 residues.

This clone was recorded many times. V usage is TRBV29-1 and J usage is TRBJ1-1; D unresolved. V was clipped by 1 base and J by 11 bases, with 8 bases between them. CDR1 and CDR2 from the germline V gene are SQVTM and ANQGSEA. This CDR3 contains 10 residues. The CDR3 bases are TGCAGCGTTGAAGGAGGTGAGGCTTTCTTT. It is translated as CSVEGGEAFF.

V and J are TRBV15 and TRBJ1-2; D is unresolved. Germline V gives CDR1 LNHNV, CDR2 YYDKDF (reference sequence). The CDR3 consists of 14 residues. Trimming cost V 2 bases and J 4 bases, with 11 bases left between them. CDR3 loop: CATSRTEARYGYTF. The CDR3 nucleotides read TGTGCCACCAGCAGAACAGAAGCTCGCTATGGCTACACCTTC.

The chain links TRBV7-2 to TRBJ2-7; a possible D gene is TRBD1 (5 bases). This CDR3 is built from 14 residues. Trimming took 2 bases from V and 1 from J, leaving 9 bases between them. Per the germline V gene, CDR1 is SGHTA and CDR2 is FQGNSA. The CDR3 DNA sequence: TGTGCCAGCAGCTTACAGCGACAGTCCTACGAGCAGTACTTC. It codes for CASSLQRQSYEQYF.

This clone was seen more than once but under ten times. The chain couples TRBV15 to TRBJ2-7, with 8 nucleotides matching TRBD1. The germline CDR1 and CDR2 sequences are LNHNV and YYDKDF (reference sequence). The ends lost 2 bases at V and 3 bases at J; junction bases unmatched: 9. The CDR3 is 16 amino acids. Written as DNA, the CDR3 is TGTGCCACCAGCAGATCCCCAGGGGGCGCTCGCTACGAGCAGTACTTC. It translates to CATSRSPGGARYEQYF.